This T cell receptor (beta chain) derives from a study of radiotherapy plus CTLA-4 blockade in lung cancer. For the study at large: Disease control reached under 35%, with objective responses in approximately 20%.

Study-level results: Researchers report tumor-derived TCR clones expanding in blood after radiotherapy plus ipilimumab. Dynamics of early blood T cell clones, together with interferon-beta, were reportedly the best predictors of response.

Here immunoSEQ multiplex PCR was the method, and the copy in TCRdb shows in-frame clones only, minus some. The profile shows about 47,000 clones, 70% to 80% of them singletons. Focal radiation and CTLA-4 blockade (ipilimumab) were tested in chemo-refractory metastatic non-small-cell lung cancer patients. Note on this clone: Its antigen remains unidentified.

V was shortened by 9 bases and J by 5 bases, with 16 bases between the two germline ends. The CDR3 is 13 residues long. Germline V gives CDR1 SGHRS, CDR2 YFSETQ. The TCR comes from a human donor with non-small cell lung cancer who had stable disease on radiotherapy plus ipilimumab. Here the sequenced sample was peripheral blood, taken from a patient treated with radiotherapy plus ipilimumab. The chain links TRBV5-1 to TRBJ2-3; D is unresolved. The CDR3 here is CATSKRPQDTQYF. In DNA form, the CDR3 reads TGCGCCACCTCGAAAAGGCCGCAAGATACGCAGTATTTT.